This T cell receptor (delta chain) was identified in a study of gamma-delta T cells after stem cell transplantation. The CDR3 spans 14 residues. Germline CDR1 and CDR2: GEAIGNYY and EKD. J was trimmed by 4 bases and V by 0 bases; bases with no gene match: 3. There are a few counts of this clone. TCRdb fed the RT-PCR reads to CATT. The data hold over a thousand delta-chain clones, with approximately 37% observed a single time. This clonotype originated in a human donor. It is not recorded whose cells these are; they may come from a transplant donor. The chain combines TRDV2 with TRDJ1, with 8 bases aligning to TRDD3. The sequenced material came from gamma-delta T cells. The CDR3 loop reads CACDTVGGYDKLIF. The CDR3 nucleotides are TGTGCCTGTGACACCGTCGGGGGATACGATAAACTCATCTTT.